These 25 T cell receptor beta chains share one sample of origin, sequenced in a study of post-analysis software for immune sequencing data (dated by TCRdb to between 2014 and 2016). Study-wide findings and limitations: Patients showed significantly higher frequencies than controls for 4 or 5 TRBV segments, among them TRBV5-6, TRBV5-1 and TRBV20-1.

The antigens for these receptors are not known. Library generation was performed with PCR. The instrument was an Illumina HiSeq 2500. Unique molecular identifiers were incorporated into TCR beta cDNA libraries to reduce PCR and sequencing biases. Through fastp at Q25 and MiXCR, TCRdb rebuilt clones from the public reads, retaining in-frame beta chains. All rows with the same CDR3 protein become a single entry with the most common DNA and genes. Counted in this sample were roughly 410,000 distinct CDR3 sequences; approximately 38% of them appeared once. The ten largest clones represent 10% to 15% of the sample. Sequencing was done on a sample of blood. Receptors originate from a girl aged 5-17 years with multiple sclerosis.

J is TRBJ2-7 and V is TRBV13; D is undetermined. This CDR3 comprises 14 residues. V lost 1 base and J 3 bases, leaving 10 bases between the germline ends. Germline V gives CDR1 PRHDT, CDR2 FYEKMQ (reference sequence). The CDR3 loop reads CASSLVDWGYEQYF. In nucleotides, the CDR3 is TGTGCCAGCAGCTTAGTGGATTGGGGCTACGAGCAGTACTTC.

This chain joins TRBV4-1 and TRBJ1-2; D is unclear. The V and J ends lost 4 bases and 4 bases respectively, with 19 bases between them. CDR1 MGHRA and CDR2 YSYEKL come from the germline V gene. The CDR3 is 16 amino acids. In DNA, the CDR3 is TGCGCCAGCAGCCCAGCCCCGGGCCTGATCGGCTATGGCTACACCTTC. It yields the protein CASSPAPGLIGYGYTF.

V gene TRBV5-6 combines with J gene TRBJ2-1, with TRBD2 matching 7 bases. Germline CDR1 is SGHDT and CDR2 is YYEEEE. Trimming at V came to 3 bases and at J to 10 bases, leaving 19 bases not matched to a gene. The CDR3 covers 17 residues. The CDR3: CASSSQAGPSKIGEQFF. DNA for the CDR3: TGTGCCAGCAGCTCTCAAGCGGGGCCAAGTAAGATAGGGGAGCAGTTCTTC.

CDR3 in DNA: TGTGCCAGCAGCTCCGGGGCCAGGGAGCAGTACTTC. Encoded protein: CASSSGAREQYF. This chain connects TRBV7-9 to TRBJ2-7; D tentatively reads TRBD1 or TRBD2 (5 bases each). The V and J ends lost 4 bases and 7 bases respectively, with 11 bases between them. Germline loops: CDR1 SEHNR, CDR2 FQNEAQ (reference sequence). The CDR3 has 12 amino acids. Drawing the rest from reference TRBV7-9 and TRBJ2-7, the complete variable domain is DTGVSQNPRHKITKRGQNVTFRCDPISEHNRLYWYRQTLGQGPEFLTYFQNEAQLEKSRLLSDRFSAERPKGSFSTLEIQRTEQGDSAMYLCASSSGAREQYFGPGTRLTVT.

In DNA, the CDR3 is TGTGCCAGCAGCCCTCCCCCCGGAAACCAAGAGACCCAGTACTTC. Its translation is CASSPPPGNQETQYF. V is TRBV7-9 and J is TRBJ2-5; D is undetermined. This CDR3 is 15 amino acids long. Trimming left V 5 bases short and J 0 bases short, with 13 bases between. The germline V gene encodes CDR1 SEHNR and CDR2 FQNEAQ (reference sequence).

This clonotype was observed a handful of times. The J gene is TRBJ2-1, the V gene TRBV20-1; D not certain. The V and J ends lost 6 bases and 7 bases respectively, with 13 bases between them. Germline-derived CDR1 and CDR2 are DFQATT and SNEGSKA (reference sequence). The CDR3 sequence is 12 residues long. CDR3 sequence: CSALFLENEQFF. The DNA of the CDR3 is TGCAGTGCCCTCTTTCTGGAGAATGAGCAGTTCTTC.

The chain is built from TRBV20-1 and TRBJ2-7; possible D gene TRBD1, 5 bases. Trimming shortened V by 3 bases and J by 3 bases, and 12 bases separated the two germline ends. Germline V gene sequence: CDR1 DFQATT, CDR2 SNEGSKA (reference sequence). CDR3 length: 13 amino acids. The CDR3 DNA sequence: TGCAGTGCTAGGGCCTCAGGGATCTACGAGCAGTACTTC. It translates to CSARASGIYEQYF.

This clonotype has just a few counts. The rearrangement uses TRBV7-3 and TRBJ1-6, with 9 nucleotides matching TRBD1. Trimming at V came to 4 bases and at J to 7 bases, leaving 2 bases not matched to a gene. The germline CDR1 and CDR2 sequences are SGHTA and FQGTGA. The CDR3 extends over 14 amino acids. In nucleotides, the CDR3 is TGTGCCAGCAGCTCAACAGGGGGCAATTCACCCCTCCACTTT. Translation: CASSSTGGNSPLHF.

There are a few counts of this clonotype. V gene TRBV3-1 combines with J gene TRBJ1-2; unclear D gene. This CDR3 is 16 amino acids long. Looked up from germline, CDR1 is LGHDT and CDR2 is YNNKEL (reference sequence). V dropped 2 bases and J dropped 2 bases, with 15 bases sitting between them. In nucleotides, the CDR3 is TGTGCCAGCAGCCAACACGAAGGACGGCTAAACTATGGCTACACCTTC. As protein: CASSQHEGRLNYGYTF.

This clonotype was detected a few times. This sequence joins TRBV4-3 and TRBJ1-4, with D maybe TRBD1 (6 bases). Germline assignment: CDR1 LGHNA and CDR2 YSLEER. V was cut by 0 bases and J by 5 bases, with 13 bases left in between. This CDR3 region has 16 residues. CDR3 in amino acids: CASSQDYQGINEKLFF. CDR3 bases: TGCGCCAGCAGCCAAGATTATCAGGGGATAAATGAAAAACTGTTTTTT.

Only a few counts were recorded for this clonotype. This rearrangement joins TRBV28 to TRBJ2-5; D is perhaps TRBD1 or TRBD2 (5 bases each). Germline V gene data show CDR1 as MDHEN and CDR2 as SYDVKM. The ends were cut back, 5 bases at V and 6 bases at J, with 16 bases in the middle. The CDR3 spans 14 residues. In DNA, the CDR3 is TGTGCCAGCAGTAACCGGGACCGAGCGCAGACCCAGTACTTC. Residues: CASSNRDRAQTQYF.

This clonotype was detected only a few times. The J gene is TRBJ1-2, the V gene TRBV29-1, with unresolved D. This CDR3 is built from 11 residues. V lost 4 bases and J 4 bases, leaving 7 bases between the germline ends. Germline CDR1 and CDR2: SQVTM and ANQGSEA. CDR3 sequence reads: CSVASSYGYTF. The CDR3 DNA reads TGCAGCGTTGCTAGCAGCTATGGCTACACCTTC. Complete variable domain (other parts from reference TRBV29-1 and TRBJ1-2): SAVISQKPSRDICQRGTSLTIQCQVDSQVTMMFWYRQQPGQSLTLIATANQGSEATYESGFVIDKFPISRPNLTFSTLTVSNMSPEDSSIYLCSVASSYGYTFGSGTRLTVV.

This chain links TRBV15 with TRBJ2-5; maybe TRBD1 (6 bases). The CDR3 loop spans 16 amino acids. The V end lost 1 base, the J end lost 5 bases, and 17 bases lay between the germline ends. In germline, CDR1 is LNHNV, CDR2 YYDKDF (reference sequence). CDR3 amino acids: CATSRVPPGQGETQYF. The CDR3 bases are TGTGCCACCAGCAGAGTTCCGCCGGGACAAGGGGAGACCCAGTACTTC.

The rearrangement joins TRBV4-2 to TRBJ2-3; 8 nucleotides line up with TRBD2. Germline V gene sequence: CDR1 LGHNA, CDR2 YNFKEQ. CDR3 length: 16 amino acids. The V gene end was trimmed by 0 bases and the J gene end by 2 bases; junction bases not matched to a gene: 4. CDR3 nucleotide sequence: TGTGCCAGCAGCCAAGATGTAGCGGGGAACACAGATACGCAGTATTTT. Its protein is CASSQDVAGNTDTQYF.

The gene calls are TRBV20-1 and TRBJ2-7; the match to TRBD2 covers 10 bases. Germline CDR1 and CDR2: DFQATT and SNEGSKA (reference sequence). V trimming: 7 bases; J trimming: 4 bases; junction bases outside the gene matches: 7. The CDR3 sequence is 13 residues long. The CDR3 region is CSGSGGAIYEQYF. The CDR3 nucleotides are TGCAGTGGAAGCGGGGGGGCCATATACGAGCAGTACTTC.

This clonotype occurred once. The J gene is TRBJ2-5, the V gene TRBV29-1, with D maybe TRBD2 (6 bases). Trimming took 6 bases from V and 1 from J, leaving 12 bases between them. CDR3 length: 13 residues. Looked up from germline, CDR1 is SQVTM and CDR2 is ANQGSEA. The CDR3 region has the DNA TGCAGCGTCTGGCGGGGATTCCAAGAGACCCAGTACTTC. This translates into CSVWRGFQETQYF.

The chain's CDR3 is CSAGKGGSSYNEQFF. For the CDR3, the DNA is TGCAGTGCGGGCAAGGGGGGGTCCTCCTACAATGAGCAGTTCTTC. The rearrangement links TRBV20-1 to TRBJ2-1; D might be TRBD2 (7 bases). Germline CDR1 is DFQATT and CDR2 is SNEGSKA (reference sequence). CDR3 length: 15 residues. Trimming shortened V by 6 bases and J by 0 bases, and 15 bases separated the two germline ends.

The DNA of the CDR3 is TGTGCCAGCAGCGTAGGTTCCAGGGGAGACAATGAGCAGTTCTTC. Residues: CASSVGSRGDNEQFF. The chain couples TRBV9 to TRBJ2-1, with a possible D match to TRBD1 (6 bases). Germline loops: CDR1 SGDLS, CDR2 YYNGEE. The CDR3 covers 15 residues. V lost 0 bases, J lost 5 bases, and 12 bases lay in between.

This clonotype was counted many times. V usage is TRBV28 and J usage is TRBJ1-2, with D possibly matching TRBD1 (5 bases). Germline V gene data show CDR1 as MDHEN and CDR2 as SYDVKM. The CDR3 has 12 amino acids. Trimming cost V 5 bases and J 3 bases, with 7 bases left between them. CDR3 in amino acids: CASSPGDYGYTF. The CDR3 nucleotides are TGTGCCAGCAGTCCGGGGGACTATGGCTACACCTTC.

This clonotype turned up a few times. The V gene is TRBV7-6, the J gene TRBJ2-3; the D is unclear. The germline V gene has CDR1 SGHVS and CDR2 FNYEAQ. The CDR3 is 15 residues long. The V end lost 1 base, the J end lost 2 bases, and 10 bases lay between the germline ends. CDR3 sequence (DNA): TGTGCCAGCAGCTTAGTTGCGGCGTCCACAGATACGCAGTATTTT. Encoded protein: CASSLVAASTDTQYF.

The V gene is TRBV4-2, the J gene TRBJ1-2; 8 bases match TRBD1. Germline V gene data show CDR1 as LGHNA and CDR2 as YNFKEQ. V dropped 2 bases and J dropped 2; count of bases not matched to a gene: 7. This CDR3 comprises 16 residues. The CDR3 loop reads CASSQFSTGANYGYTF. Here the CDR3 DNA reads TGTGCCAGCAGCCAATTCTCGACAGGGGCCAACTATGGCTACACCTTC.

V gene TRBV4-1 combines with J gene TRBJ1-1, with 7 bases aligning to TRBD1. CDR3 length equals 15 residues. V lost 3 bases, J lost 1 base, and 5 bases stayed unmatched. Germline values: CDR1 MGHRA, CDR2 YSYEKL. For the CDR3, the DNA is TGCGCCAGCAGCCAGCCAAACAGGGGGAACACTGAAGCTTTCTTT. Translated, it gives CASSQPNRGNTEAFF.

The CDR3 loop is CASGGTSVHEQFF. DNA for the CDR3: TGCGCCAGCGGAGGGACTTCCGTCCATGAGCAGTTCTTC. The chain has TRBV5-1 and TRBJ2-1, with TRBD2 as a possible D gene (6 bases). There are 13 residues in the CDR3. Germline CDR1 SGHRS, CDR2 YFSETQ. Trimming took off 7 bases at V and 8 bases at J, with 16 bases between the two ends.

The gene calls are TRBV28 and TRBJ2-7, with unresolved D. V lost 4 bases and J 5 bases, leaving 6 bases between the germline ends. Germline CDR1 and CDR2: MDHEN and SYDVKM. The CDR3 runs to 11 residues. The CDR3, as DNA: TGTGCCAGCAGTTCCCCGGACGAGCAGTACTTC. Translated: CASSSPDEQYF.

This chain connects TRBV20-1 to TRBJ2-1; D might be TRBD1 or TRBD2, each matching 6 bases. Germline V gene sequence: CDR1 DFQATT, CDR2 SNEGSKA (reference sequence). The CDR3 contains 11 residues. Between the trimmed V and J ends, which lost 6 bases and 9 bases, there was a span of 12 bases. CDR3 sequence reads: CSARGGLEQFF. In nucleotides, the CDR3 is TGCAGTGCCAGGGGAGGACTTGAGCAGTTCTTC.